A selection of T cell receptor beta chains follows, all from one sample in a study of technical replicates of blood from a few donors. Libraries were prepared by immunoSEQ multiplex PCR; TCRdb keeps only in-frame clonotypes and omits some of them. Of tens of thousands of clones listed, 85% to 95% are singletons. What was sequenced was T cells isolated from PBMCs. The receptor source for this set is a human donor in good health. Each CDR3 is given with its conserved first and last residue. Each record gives: J gene, V gene, clone size, D gene, CDR3 DNA, CDR3 protein. The D gene is left open where the match is weak. Not every row has a clone size; where given, it reads once, few, many or a size class.

j_gene: TRBJ2-7
v_gene: TRBV28
abundance: .
d_gene: .
CDR3nt: TGTGCCAGCAGTTTTCCCCCCCGCTACGAGCAGTACTTC
CDR3aa: CASSFPPRYEQYF

j_gene: TRBJ1-2
v_gene: TRBV6-1
abundance: .
d_gene: TRBD1
CDR3nt: TGTGCCAGCAGGAACAAACAGGGGTACTATGGCTACACCTTC
CDR3aa: CASRNKQGYYGYTF

j_gene: TRBJ1-1
v_gene: TRBV6-1
abundance: .
d_gene: TRBD1
CDR3nt: TGTGCCAGCGGCACAGGGGTCGTTGGCGAAGCTTTCTTT
CDR3aa: CASGTGVVGEAFF

j_gene: TRBJ2-3
v_gene: TRBV28
abundance: once
d_gene: TRBD1
CDR3nt: TGTGCCAGCAGTTTTTTTGGGACAGGGAGGGATACGCAGTATTTT
CDR3aa: CASSFFGTGRDTQYF

j_gene: TRBJ2-7
v_gene: TRBV5-5
abundance: once
d_gene: TRBD2
CDR3nt: TGTGCCAGCAGCTCCAGACTAGCGGGACAATACGAGCAGTACTTC
CDR3aa: CASSSRLAGQYEQYF